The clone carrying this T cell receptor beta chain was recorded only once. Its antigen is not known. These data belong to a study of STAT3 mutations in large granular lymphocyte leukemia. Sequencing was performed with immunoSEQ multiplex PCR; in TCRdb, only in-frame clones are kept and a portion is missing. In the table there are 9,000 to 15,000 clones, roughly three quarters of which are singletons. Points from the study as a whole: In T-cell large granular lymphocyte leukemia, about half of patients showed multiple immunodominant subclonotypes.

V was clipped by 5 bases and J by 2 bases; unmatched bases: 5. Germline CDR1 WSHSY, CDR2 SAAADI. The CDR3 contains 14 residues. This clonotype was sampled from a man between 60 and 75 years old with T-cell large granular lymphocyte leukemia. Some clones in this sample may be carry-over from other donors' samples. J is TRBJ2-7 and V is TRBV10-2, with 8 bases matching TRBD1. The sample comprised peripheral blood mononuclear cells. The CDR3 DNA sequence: TGCGCCAGCAGTCCCGGGACAGGTCCCTACGAGCAGTACTTC. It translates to CASSPGTGPYEQYF.